This is a list of T cell receptor beta chains from one sample in a study of T cells in localized non-small cell lung cancer. Generated by immunoSEQ multiplex PCR, the TCRdb table keeps only in-frame clones and is missing some. The sample includes 7,500 to 10,000 clones, 90% of them seen just once. Material: peripheral blood, obtained before any cancer treatment. These receptors were obtained from a male donor aged 60 or older with stage III squamous cell lung carcinoma. The CDR3 runs from the conserved cysteine through the conserved F or W. D genes are given only for firm matches. The listing skips clone size in some rows; elsewhere it reads once, few, many or a size class.

>NA|15|TRBJ1-6|NA|TRBV7-7
TGTGCTAGCAGCAGGGACCGGGCCGCGGGTTCACCCCTCCACTTT
CASSRDRAAGSPLHF
>once|14|TRBJ2-5|NA|TRBV5-1
TGCGCCAGCAGCTCGAACCCCTCCCAAGAGACCCAGTACTTC
CASSSNPSQETQYF
>NA|13|TRBJ2-5|NA|TRBV19
TGTGCCAGTAGTATGCGAGGGAGGGAGACCCAGTACTTC
CASSMRGRETQYF
>NA|13|TRBJ1-4|TRBD1|TRBV6-1
TGTGCCAGCAGTGGGAACAGGGGAGAAAAACTGTTTTTT
CASSGNRGEKLFF
>NA|16|TRBJ2-2|NA|TRBV27
TGTGCCAGCAGTTCCGGCCAGGGATTTAGAACCGGGGAGCTGTTTTTT
CASSSGQGFRTGELFF
>NA|15|TRBJ2-3|TRBD1|TRBV5-1
TGCGCCAGCAGCTCCCAGGGGGCCAGCACAGATACGCAGTATTTT
CASSSQGASTDTQYF
>once|16|TRBJ2-7|TRBD2|TRBV5-1
TGCGCCAGCAGCCGCGGACTAGCGAGTAATACCTACGAGCAGTACTTC
CASSRGLASNTYEQYF
>NA|14|TRBJ2-1|TRBD2|TRBV19
TGTGCCAGTAGTCTTCAGCGGGGGGGCACTGAGCAGTTCTTC
CASSLQRGGTEQFF
>NA|12|TRBJ1-1|TRBD1|TRBV6-6
TGTGCCACCGCGACAGGGGGCACTGAAGCTTTCTTT
CATATGGTEAFF
>NA|19|TRBJ1-5|NA|TRBV19
TGTGCCAGTAGTCCCTACCTGGGGCAGGGTGAGAGGAGCAATCAGCCCCAGCATTTT
CASSPYLGQGERSNQPQHF
>NA|11|TRBJ1-2|NA|TRBV28
TGTGCCAGCAGAATGCGGTATGGCTACACCTTC
CASRMRYGYTF
>NA|12|TRBJ2-1|NA|TRBV28
TGTGCCAGCAGTTTAGGCTGGGATGAGCAGTTCTTC
CASSLGWDEQFF
>NA|13|TRBJ1-2|NA|TRBV27
TGTGCCAGCAGTTTATCGCAGTCATATGGCTACACCTTC
CASSLSQSYGYTF
>NA|14|TRBJ2-7|NA|TRBV19
TGTGCCAGTAGTATCGGACAGATACACTACGAGCAGTACTTC
CASSIGQIHYEQYF
>NA|15|TRBJ1-5|NA|TRBV19
TGTGCCAGTAGTATGGGAACAGTTAGCAATCAGCCCCAGCATTTT
CASSMGTVSNQPQHF
>NA|14|TRBJ2-7|NA|TRBV6-5
TGTGCCGTGGCGGGGAATTATCCCCCCTACGAGCAGTACTTC
CAVAGNYPPYEQYF
>NA|19|TRBJ1-1|NA|TRBV19
TGTGCCAGTAGTATCATCGGGGTCAGCCAAGGAGGTGCGAACACTGAAGCTTTCTTT
CASSIIGVSQGGANTEAFF
>NA|13|TRBJ1-5|NA|TRBV7-9
TGTGCCAGCAGCTTGGGGGTTGAGCAGCCCCAGCATTTT
CASSLGVEQPQHF
>NA|13|TRBJ2-5|NA|TRBV28
TGTGCCAGCAGTTCAGGGTTCGGAGAGACCCAGTACTTC
CASSSGFGETQYF
>NA|15|TRBJ1-5|NA|TRBV7-3
TGTGCCAGCAGCTTATCAGCAGGGCCTAATCAGCCCCAGCATTTT
CASSLSAGPNQPQHF
>NA|13|TRBJ1-4|NA|TRBV5-5
TGTGCCAGCAGCTTCGGGGGGGATGAAAAACTGTTTTTT
CASSFGGDEKLFF
>NA|14|TRBJ1-6|TRBD1|TRBV9
TGTGCCAGCAGCGAAGGGGGCACTAATTCACCCCTCCACTTT
CASSEGGTNSPLHF
>NA|15|TRBJ2-1|TRBD1|TRBV28
TGTGCCAGCAGTTTACCGGGACAGGGGGTGTGGGAGCAGTTCTTC
CASSLPGQGVWEQFF
>NA|17|TRBJ2-1|NA|TRBV5-1
TGCGCCAGCAGCCCGCGGCAGATGTTTGTATCCTACAATGAGCAGTTCTTC
CASSPRQMFVSYNEQFF
>NA|14|TRBJ2-7|TRBD1|TRBV7-2
TGTGCCGGCAGCTATTACAGGGGACGCTACGAGCAGTACTTC
CAGSYYRGRYEQYF
>NA|12|TRBJ1-2|TRBD1|TRBV11-2
TGTGTAATCAGAGGACAGGGGGATGGCTACACCTTC
CVIRGQGDGYTF
>NA|13|TRBJ2-1|NA|TRBV7-2
TGTGCCAGCAGCCTGCCGACTAGCAATGAGCAGTTCTTC
CASSLPTSNEQFF
>NA|14|TRBJ2-5|NA|TRBV28
TGTGCCAGCAGTTTACTATCGATGCAAGAGACCCAGTACTTC
CASSLLSMQETQYF
>once|14|TRBJ1-1|NA|TRBV7-9
TGTGCCAGCAGCTTTGGGGTGGAAACTGTTGAAGCTTTCTTT
CASSFGVETVEAFF
>NA|16|TRBJ2-1|TRBD1|TRBV28
TGTGCCAGCAGTCTCGACAGGGGGGGACGGATAAATGAGCAGTTCTTC
CASSLDRGGRINEQFF
>NA|14|TRBJ1-1|NA|TRBV7-9
TGTGCCAGCAGCTTTGGGGTGGAAGCTGTTGAAGCTTTCTTT
CASSFGVEAVEAFF
>NA|15|TRBJ2-5|NA|TRBV9
TGTGCCAGCAGCCCCCGGGCAGGCAACCAAGAGACCCAGTACTTC
CASSPRAGNQETQYF
>NA|13|TRBJ1-5|NA|TRBV19
TGTGCCAGTAGTATCCAGCCGGGTCAGCCCCAGCATTTT
CASSIQPGQPQHF
>NA|14|TRBJ1-4|NA|TRBV5-6
TGTGCCAGCAGCTCACCGGGATTTAATGAAAAACTGTTTTTT
CASSSPGFNEKLFF
>NA|13|TRBJ2-5|NA|TRBV9
TGTGCCAGGCGGGGCCTCCCCAGGGGGACCCAGTACTTC
CARRGLPRGTQYF
>few|14|TRBJ2-6|NA|TRBV6-5
TGTGCCAGCAGTTGGTCCTCTGGGGCCAACGTCCTGACTTTC
CASSWSSGANVLTF
>NA|11|TRBJ2-1|NA|TRBV6-1
TGTGCCAGCCCCCGAGGGTATGAGCAGTTCTTC
CASPRGYEQFF
>NA|15|TRBJ2-2|TRBD2|TRBV29-1
TGCAGCGTGGGGCCGGGAGGACTAGGGGCCGGGGAGCTGTTTTTT
CSVGPGGLGAGELFF
>NA|14|TRBJ1-2|NA|TRBV6-1
TGTGCCAGCAGTCCCGGTGCGCAGCGGGATGGCTACACCTTC
CASSPGAQRDGYTF
>NA|13|TRBJ1-2|TRBD1|TRBV19
TGTGCCAGTAGTAAGGACAGGGACTATGGCTACACCTTC
CASSKDRDYGYTF
>NA|15|TRBJ1-2|NA|TRBV6-1
TGTGCCAGCAGTGCGAAAAACAGGGTCCCCAATGGCTACACCTTC
CASSAKNRVPNGYTF
>NA|11|TRBJ1-1|NA|TRBV28
TGTGCCAGCATCAACCCCGACGAAGCTTTCTTT
CASINPDEAFF
>NA|17|TRBJ1-4|TRBD1|TRBV28
TGTGCCAGCAGGGAGCTAGGAGGGACAGTGATTAATGAAAAACTGTTTTTT
CASRELGGTVINEKLFF
>NA|16|TRBJ2-3|NA|TRBV18
TGTGCCAGCTCACCACTACAGGGAGTCTTAGAAGATACGCAGTATTTT
CASSPLQGVLEDTQYF
>NA|16|TRBJ1-1|TRBD1|TRBV5-1
TGCGCCAGCAGCCGTACAGGGGCCGATTGGGACACTGAAGCTTTCTTT
CASSRTGADWDTEAFF
>NA|14|TRBJ2-7|NA|TRBV7-6
TGTGCCAGCAGCGCCGGGACTCCCTCCTACGAGCAGTACTTC
CASSAGTPSYEQYF
>once|15|TRBJ1-1|TRBD1|TRBV7-3
TGTGCCAGCAGCGTACAGGGGGGGAAGTACACTGAAGCTTTCTTT
CASSVQGGKYTEAFF
>NA|15|TRBJ2-2|TRBD2|TRBV6-5
TGTGCCAGCAGTTACGGGCTAGCGGGCACCGGGGAGCTGTTTTTT
CASSYGLAGTGELFF
>NA|15|TRBJ2-7|NA|TRBV7-2
TGTGCCAGCAGCTTAGCCGGGCGGAGACCCTACGAGCAGTACTTC
CASSLAGRRPYEQYF
>NA|14|TRBJ2-5|NA|TRBV7-2
TGTGCCAGCAGCCTCGGACGGAACCAAGAGACCCAGTACTTC
CASSLGRNQETQYF
>NA|14|TRBJ2-5|NA|TRBV5-6
TGTGCCAGCAGCTTCCACACAGAGGAAGAGACCCAGTACTTC
CASSFHTEEETQYF
>once|15|TRBJ2-2|NA|TRBV10-3
TGTGCCATCAGTGATCCGGCAGAGTCCAGGGGGGAGCTGTTTTTT
CAISDPAESRGELFF
>NA|14|TRBJ2-1|TRBD1|TRBV19
TGTGCCAGTAGTCTCCAGGGACAGATCAATGAGCAGTTCTTC
CASSLQGQINEQFF
>NA|14|TRBJ2-7|NA|TRBV5-6
TGTGCCAGCAGCCCCCCTCCACCCGGTGGGGAGCAGTACTTC
CASSPPPPGGEQYF
>NA|16|TRBJ2-7|NA|TRBV4-2
TGTGCCAGCAGCCAAGATGGGGTAGCGGAGACCTACGAGCAGTACTTC
CASSQDGVAETYEQYF
>NA|13|TRBJ2-7|NA|TRBV13
TGTGCCAGCAGCCCCCCAGGGGCCTACGAGCAGTACTTC
CASSPPGAYEQYF
>NA|14|TRBJ1-6|NA|TRBV13
TGTGCCAGCAGCTTAGAACACCTTAATTCACCCCTCCACTTT
CASSLEHLNSPLHF
>once|15|TRBJ2-2|TRBD1|TRBV5-1
TGCGCCAGCAGCTTGGCCGCGCAGGGGGCCGGGGAGCTGTTTTTT
CASSLAAQGAGELFF
>NA|16|TRBJ2-1|TRBD2|TRBV2
TGTGCCACCCAGCAGGGAGGGTTCGTAGAGGTCAATGAGCAGTTCTTC
CATQQGGFVEVNEQFF
>NA|13|TRBJ1-4|NA|TRBV5-1
TGCGCCAGCAGCTCCAGGGGTCAAGAAAAACTGTTTTTT
CASSSRGQEKLFF